This T cell receptor beta chain was recorded in a study of T-cell memory formation after mild COVID-19. Study context: There were largely donor-specific TCR clusters.

This clonotype was observed a handful of times. What it binds is not known. TCRdb redid the calling of the 5' RACE reads with MiXCR, one entry per CDR3 protein. The data hold more than 350,000 distinct CDR3 sequences, with 15% to 20% observed a single time. Study-level results: Clones that got smaller from day 15 to 85 had even CD4/CD8, while clones growing later tipped toward CD4+.

The clonotype comes from a man aged 18 to 30 who had mild COVID-19 (a few samples of this study predate the infection). Cell type and time point are not known. The sequencing sample was made of PBMCs or a T cell subset sorted from them (not recorded which).

This CDR3 is CASSSGTPYVGELFF. CDR3 nucleotides: TGCGCCAGCAGCTCCGGGACACCGTATGTCGGGGAGCTGTTTTTT. This chain connects TRBV5-1 to TRBJ2-2, with D perhaps TRBD1 (6 bases). The CDR3 is made up of 15 amino acids. V dropped 3 bases and J dropped 7 bases, with 16 bases sitting between them. Germline CDR1 SGHRS, CDR2 YFSETQ.